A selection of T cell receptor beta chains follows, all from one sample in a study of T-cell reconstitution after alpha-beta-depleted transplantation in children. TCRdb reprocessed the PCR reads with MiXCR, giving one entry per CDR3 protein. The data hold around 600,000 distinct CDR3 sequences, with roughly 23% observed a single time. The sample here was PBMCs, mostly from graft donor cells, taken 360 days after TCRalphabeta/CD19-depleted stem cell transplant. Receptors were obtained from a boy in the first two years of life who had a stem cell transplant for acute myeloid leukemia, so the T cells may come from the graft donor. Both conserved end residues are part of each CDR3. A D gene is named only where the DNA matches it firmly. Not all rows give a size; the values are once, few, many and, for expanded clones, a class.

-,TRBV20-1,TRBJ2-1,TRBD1,CSATPLTGVNEQFF,TGCAGTGCAACCCCGCTTACAGGGGTCAATGAGCAGTTCTTC
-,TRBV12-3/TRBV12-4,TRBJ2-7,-,CASSYDSGAYEQYF,TGTGCCAGCAGTTACGATTCGGGGGCCTACGAGCAGTACTTC
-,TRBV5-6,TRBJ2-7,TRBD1,CASLQQGWPYEQYF,TGTGCCAGCTTGCAACAGGGGTGGCCCTACGAGCAGTACTTC
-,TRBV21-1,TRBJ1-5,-,CASNGGGNQPQHF,TGTGCCAGCAACGGAGGTGGGAATCAGCCCCAGCATTTT
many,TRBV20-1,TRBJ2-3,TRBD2,CSARGLDGAGDTQYF,TGCAGTGCTAGGGGACTAGATGGGGCGGGAGATACGCAGTATTTT
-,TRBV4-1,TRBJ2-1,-,CASSQGTAGLAYNEQFF,TGCGCCAGCAGCCAAGGAACGGCGGGCCTCGCCTACAATGAGCAGTTCTTC
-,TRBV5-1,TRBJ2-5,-,CASSLRSGLGETQYF,TGCGCCAGCAGCTTGAGGTCGGGGCTGGGAGAGACCCAGTACTTC
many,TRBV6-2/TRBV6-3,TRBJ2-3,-,CASRTLTDTQYF,TGTGCCAGCAGGACCCTGACAGATACGCAGTATTTT
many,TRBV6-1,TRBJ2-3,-,CASSDIGRTDTQYF,TGTGCCAGCAGTGACATCGGACGCACAGATACGCAGTATTTT
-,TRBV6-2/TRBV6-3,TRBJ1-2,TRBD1,CASRRTGSLYGYTF,TGTGCCAGCAGACGGACAGGGAGTCTCTATGGCTACACCTTC
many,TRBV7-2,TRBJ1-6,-,CASSPTRTVELHF,TGTGCCAGCAGCCCAACGCGGACGGTTGAATTACACTTT
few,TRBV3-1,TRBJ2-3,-,CASSLLEADAQYF,TGTGCCAGCAGCCTACTAGAGGCAGATGCGCAGTATTTT
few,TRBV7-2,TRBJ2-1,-,CASRPDRGRQFF,TGTGCCAGCAGACCGGACCGGGGAAGGCAGTTCTTC
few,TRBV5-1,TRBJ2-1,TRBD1,CASSLSGTASSYNEQFF,TGCGCCAGCAGCTTGTCCGGGACAGCGAGCTCCTACAATGAGCAGTTCTTC
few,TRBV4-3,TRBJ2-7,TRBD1,CASSQDVHGTGGDEQYF,TGCGCCAGCAGCCAAGATGTTCACGGGACAGGGGGCGACGAGCAGTACTTC
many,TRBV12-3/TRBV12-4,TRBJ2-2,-,CASTPRHTGELFF,TGTGCCAGCACCCCCCGGCACACCGGGGAGCTGTTTTTT
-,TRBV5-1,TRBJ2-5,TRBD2,CASSLEAGVETQYF,TGCGCCAGCAGCTTGGAAGCGGGGGTGGAGACCCAGTACTTC
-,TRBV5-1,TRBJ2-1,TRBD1,CASSFVQGNNEQFF,TGCGCCAGCAGCTTTGTACAGGGGAATAATGAGCAGTTCTTC
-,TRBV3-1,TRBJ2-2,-,CASSQAYQLNTGELFF,TGTGCCAGCAGCCAAGCATACCAACTAAACACCGGGGAGCTGTTTTTT
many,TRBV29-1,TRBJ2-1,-,CSVEEFQGSVDEQFF,TGCAGCGTTGAAGAGTTCCAGGGGAGTGTGGATGAGCAGTTCTTC
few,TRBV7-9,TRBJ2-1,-,CASLYGVSYNEQFF,TGTGCCAGCTTGTACGGGGTCTCCTACAATGAGCAGTTCTTC
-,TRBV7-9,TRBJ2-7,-,CASSRGGGQTYEQYF,TGTGCCAGCAGCCGAGGGGGTGGGCAGACCTACGAGCAGTACTTC
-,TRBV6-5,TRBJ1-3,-,CASSYSKQRFQVSGNTIYF,TGTGCCAGCAGTTACTCGAAGCAAAGGTTTCAGGTCTCTGGAAACACCATATATTTT
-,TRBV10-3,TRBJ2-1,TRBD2,CAISEFQRGTYNEQFF,TGTGCCATCAGTGAGTTCCAGCGGGGGACCTACAATGAGCAGTTCTTC
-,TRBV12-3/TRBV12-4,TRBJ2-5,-,CATGPGAAPHETQYF,TGTGCCACCGGGCCCGGGGCCGCTCCCCACGAGACCCAGTACTTC